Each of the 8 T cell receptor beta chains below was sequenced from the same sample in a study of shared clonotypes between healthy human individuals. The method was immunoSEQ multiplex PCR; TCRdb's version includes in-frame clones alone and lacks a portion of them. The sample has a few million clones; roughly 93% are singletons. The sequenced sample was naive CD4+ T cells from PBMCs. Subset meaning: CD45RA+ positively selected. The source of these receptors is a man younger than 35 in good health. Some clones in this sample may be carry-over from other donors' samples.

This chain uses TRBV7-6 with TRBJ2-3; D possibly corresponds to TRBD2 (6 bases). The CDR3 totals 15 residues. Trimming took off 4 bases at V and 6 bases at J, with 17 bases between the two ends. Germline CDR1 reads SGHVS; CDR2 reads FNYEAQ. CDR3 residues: CASSYGGALGDTQYF. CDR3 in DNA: TGTGCCAGCAGCTACGGCGGGGCCCTAGGTGATACGCAGTATTTT.

CDR3 in amino acids: CASSPNTGGREKLFF. CDR3 DNA sequence: TGTGCCAGCAGCCCCAATACAGGGGGCCGGGAAAAACTGTTTTTT. The chain carries TRBV7-9 and TRBJ1-4, with 9 bases lining up with TRBD1. Germline loops: CDR1 SEHNR, CDR2 FQNEAQ (reference sequence). This CDR3 spans 15 amino acids. V lost 5 bases, J lost 8 bases, and 9 bases stayed unmatched.

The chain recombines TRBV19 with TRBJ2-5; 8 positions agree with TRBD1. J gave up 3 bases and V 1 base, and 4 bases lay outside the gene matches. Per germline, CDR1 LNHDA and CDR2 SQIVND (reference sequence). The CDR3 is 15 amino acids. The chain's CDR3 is CASSIAAGGEETQYF. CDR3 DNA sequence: TGTGCCAGTAGTATAGCAGCAGGGGGCGAAGAGACCCAGTACTTC.

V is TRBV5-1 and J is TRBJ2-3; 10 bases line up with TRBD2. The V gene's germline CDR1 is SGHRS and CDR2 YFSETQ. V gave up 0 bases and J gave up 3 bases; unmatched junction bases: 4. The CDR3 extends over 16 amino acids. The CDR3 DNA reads TGCGCCAGCAGCTTGGTGGTAGCGGGAGGAACAGATACGCAGTATTTT. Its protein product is CASSLVVAGGTDTQYF.

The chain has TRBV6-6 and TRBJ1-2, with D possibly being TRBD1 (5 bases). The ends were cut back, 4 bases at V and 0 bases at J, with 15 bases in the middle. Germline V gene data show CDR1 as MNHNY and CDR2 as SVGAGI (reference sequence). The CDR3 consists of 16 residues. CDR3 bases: TGTGCCAGCAGTTCCCCCACAGGAGATCCTAACTATGGCTACACCTTC. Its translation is CASSSPTGDPNYGYTF.

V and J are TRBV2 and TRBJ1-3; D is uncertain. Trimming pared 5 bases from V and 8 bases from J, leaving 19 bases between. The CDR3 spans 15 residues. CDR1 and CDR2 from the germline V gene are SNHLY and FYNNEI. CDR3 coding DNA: TGTGCCAGCAGTCCAAGCACCGGACGGGGAGACACCATATATTTT. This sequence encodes CASSPSTGRGDTIYF.

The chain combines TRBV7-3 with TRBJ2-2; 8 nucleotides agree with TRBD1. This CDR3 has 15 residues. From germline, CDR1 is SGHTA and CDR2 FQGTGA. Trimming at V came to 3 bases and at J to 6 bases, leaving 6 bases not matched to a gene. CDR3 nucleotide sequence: TGTGCCAGCAGCTTGAGAACAGGGGGAGCCGGGGAGCTGTTTTTT. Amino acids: CASSLRTGGAGELFF.

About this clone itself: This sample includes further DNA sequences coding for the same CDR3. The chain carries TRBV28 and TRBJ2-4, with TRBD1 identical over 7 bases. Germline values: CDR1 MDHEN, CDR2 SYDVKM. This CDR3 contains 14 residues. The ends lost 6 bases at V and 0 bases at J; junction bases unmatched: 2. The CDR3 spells CASRGTVAKNIQYF. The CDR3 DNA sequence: TGTGCCAGCAGGGGGACAGTAGCCAAAAACATTCAGTACTTC.